The T cell receptor (beta chain) under discussion was sequenced for a study of T and B cells in COVID-19 patients (dated by TCRdb to 2018 to 2021). Notes on the research overall: Using TRB and IGH repertoire sequencing of peripheral blood, the study characterized adaptive immunity in COVID-19 patients who had active infection or had recovered. A recovered cohort comprised more than 15 patients contributing 20 samples, mostly after mild to moderate COVID-19 managed as outpatients. A median age of approximately 35 years was recorded in the recovered cohort versus about 70 years in the active-infection cohort. In the active-infection cohort, about 65% of the 20 patients were critically ill and required mechanical ventilation or ECMO. Of the roughly 21 patients in the active-infection cohort, some 17 had comorbidities associated with unfavorable COVID-19 outcome. The TCR and BCR sequence repository comprised 37 patients and 60 to 75 time points, with over 8 million TCR sequences analysed. Two patients belonged to both the recovered and active cohorts because samples were available from active disease and after recovery. An age-matched reference group of 39 healthy donors negative for COVID-19 antibodies served as the comparison for repertoire analyses. As many as 9 follow-up blood samples were collected from each patient, and in some individuals these samples spanned different disease stages.

Genomic DNA extracted from blood, in amounts of 250-500 ng, served as the starting material for amplifying TRB repertoires. Sequencing used an Illumina MiSeq. Multiplex PCR with BIOMED2 TRB-A/B primer pools was used to amplify TRB rearrangements. Illumina-compatible adapters and 7-nucleotide sample barcodes were added to the amplicons in two consecutive PCRs. Phusion HS II polymerase was used for all library PCRs. The amplicons were purified from gel with the NucleoSpin Gel and PCR Clean-up kit, measured on Qubit, and combined at 4 nM. Before Illumina next-generation sequencing, the quality of the amplicon pool was assessed on an Agilent 2100 Bioanalyzer. The study's own analysis went as follows. TRB rearrangements were annotated with MiXCR 3.0.8 using the default MiXCR reference library. Non-productive reads and sequences with fewer than 2 reads were removed, and each unique CDR3 nucleotide sequence was counted as one clone. R 3.5.1 was used to calculate clonality, diversity, richness and V-J gene usage. TCR clustering by CDR3 similarity used GLIPH2, with generation probabilities calculated by OLGA. Only GLIPH2 clusters containing at least four unique TCR clonotypes present in at least three individuals were kept. TCRdb itself trimmed the public reads at Q25 with fastp, ran MiXCR and retained productive beta chains. One record per CDR3 amino acid sequence lists the most common genes and DNA. These V and J calls originate from TCRdb's pipeline instead of the authors' own analysis. The sample contains approximately 17,000 distinct CDR3 sequences, over 25% of them found a single time. The top ten constitute approximately 4.6% of the sample.

Broader findings and caveats from the paper: In patients with COVID-19, the usage of TRBV/TRBJ genes was reported to be strongly skewed. The cohort was considered too small for HLA contributions to COVID-19 susceptibility or severity to be assessed. Prospective validation of the reported TCR clusters was stated to be required before clinical use. Few blood samples were available from mildly ill patients while symptoms were present, and early samples from severe cases were likewise scarce. TRB repertoires were found to be highly clonal in active COVID-19, whereas diversity and richness at recovery were found to rise above healthy donor levels. Specific T cell subsets (CD4+/Treg/CD8+) and sorted SARS-CoV-2-responsive or tetramer+ T cells had not yet been sequenced, and these experiments were ongoing. A total of 2,331 exclusive TCR clusters, including 31 low-pGen clusters, were found in the recovered cohort.

About this clonotype itself: This receptor's antigen is unknown. No base quality values were provided; no much bigger clone lies one nucleotide off.

What was sequenced was blood. This receptor was identified in a human donor who had recovered from COVID-19.

The sequence in DNA is TGTGCCAGCAGCCAAGGGGCAGGGTGGTCTGGAAACACCATATATTTT. It encodes CASSQGAGWSGNTIYF. Here the chain combines TRBV14 and TRBJ1-3; the D gene is perhaps TRBD1, on 5 matching bases. Reading the germline V gene gives CDR1 SGHDN and CDR2 FVKESK. The CDR3 measures 16 amino acids from cysteine to phenylalanine. The entry retains the CDR3 DNA only, 48 bases that are in frame from base 1. V is reduced by 1 base and J by 1 base, leaving a spacing of 11 bases between them.